This T cell receptor (beta chain) was sequenced during a study of CD8+CD57+ T cells in acquired aplastic anemia (dated by TCRdb to between 2018 and 2020). For the study in its entirety: On average, sorted CD4+ and CD8+ cells yielded around 3.5 ug of extracted DNA, with a range of 0.2 to 27.4 ug. Mean read counts for healthy donor samples were 8.5 million to 10.8 million for CD4+ cells and roughly 12 million for CD8+ cells.

Summary of the overall study and its limitations: Although some 28 CD8+ CDR3 sequences were shared by patients and controls, these sequences appeared highly expressed in patients and within the immunodominant clones of patients. No significant difference in CD8+ Simpson's diversity was found between patients and healthy controls (P=0.060).

The study deep-sequenced TCR repertoires of sorted CD4+ and CD8+ blood T cells from severe aplastic anemia patients and healthy subjects. Ficoll-Paque density gradient centrifugation was used to isolate peripheral blood mononuclear cells. Before DNA extraction, CD4+ and CD8+ T cells were sorted with FACS or magnetic beads. Genomic DNA served as template for TCR beta VDJ combination and CDR3 sequence profiling. TCR repertoire sequencing was run on an Illumina HiSeq 2000. The study's own analysis went as follows. TRBV/TRBJ rearrangement plots, CDR3 size and DJ length profiles, and Simpson's diversity index were used to assess repertoires. The most abundant DNA sequence in the deep sequencing data was taken as the immunodominant clone. CDR3 amino acid sequences were checked for sharing between subjects and were compared against published repertoires and the VDJdb database. The public sequencing data were trimmed at Q25 with fastp and processed into clonotypes with MiXCR by TCRdb, which kept only in-frame beta chains. CDR3 protein sequences are deduplicated, and each keeps its most common genes and DNA. Clone size and V and J calls follow TCRdb, not the original study. For this sample there are over 150,000 distinct CDR3 sequences; around 45% appear just once. The top ten hold approximately 1% of the sample.

V loses 3 bases of germline sequence and J loses 11 bases, and the interval between the two ends is 10 bases. CDR1 and CDR2 were assigned from the germline V gene as SGHTA and FQGNSA. Including the terminal cysteine and phenylalanine, the CDR3 comprises 11 residues. Only the CDR3 region is kept as DNA, spanning 33 bases read in frame from base 1. In its sample, this clonotype was seen many times. The antigen this receptor binds is unknown. No per-base quality is available; no much larger clone lies one base away. The sequencing sample was made of sorted CD4+, CD8+, or CD8+CD57+ T cells (not recorded which) from PBMCs. This receptor was obtained from a human donor in good health. Here the chain combines TRBV7-2 and TRBJ1-1; TRBD1 is a weak D gene call, 5 bases matching. The bases are TGTGCCAGCAGCTTCGGCAGGGAGGCTTTCTTT. Its translation reads: CASSFGREAFF.